This T cell receptor (beta chain) came from a study of T cells in Graves' hyperthyroidism and ophthalmopathy. Researchers amplified the TCR beta CDR3 regions from RNA transcripts. Initially, a first-round RT-PCR of the TCR CDR3 employed the HTBI primer set. One entry per CDR3 protein, called by TCRdb with MiXCR from the multiplex PCR reads. The sample lists about 840,000 distinct CDR3 sequences, 38% occurring once. In this sample, this clonotype turned up a few times. Diagnostic decisions used clinical symptoms, serum thyroxine and TRAb, thyroid ultrasound and orbital computed tomography. Germline CDR1 reads DFQATT; CDR2 reads SNEGSKA (reference sequence). This CDR3 is 18 amino acids long. Trimming took 0 bases from V and 3 from J; bases not matched to a gene: 13.

V and J are TRBV20-1 and TRBJ2-2, with TRBD2 identical over 7 bases. Sequences were obtained from blood. This receptor was taken from a man aged 18 to 35 with Graves' hyperthyroidism. CDR3 loop: CSARDLLSPSGHTGELFF. CDR3 DNA sequence: TGCAGTGCTAGAGATCTGCTGAGTCCTAGCGGCCACACCGGGGAGCTGTTTTTT.